This T cell receptor beta chain was profiled in a study of control samples from healthy donors and cancer patients. This clone was detected only once. This table comes from immunoSEQ multiplex PCR, and its TCRdb copy is limited to in-frame clones, with some not included. The data contain 110,000 to 150,000 clones, around 90% of them singletons. CDR1 is MGHDK, CDR2 SYGVNS, per germline. V gave up 2 bases and J gave up 2 bases, with 12 bases separating them. The CDR3 sequence is 15 residues long. The chain is built from TRBV25-1 and TRBJ1-1; D is ambiguous. The sample was blood. The receptor was isolated from a man aged 18-30 years in good health. CDR3 residues: CASSEREVGNTEAFF. In nucleotides, the CDR3 is TGTGCCAGCAGTGAACGGGAGGTGGGAAACACTGAAGCTTTCTTT.